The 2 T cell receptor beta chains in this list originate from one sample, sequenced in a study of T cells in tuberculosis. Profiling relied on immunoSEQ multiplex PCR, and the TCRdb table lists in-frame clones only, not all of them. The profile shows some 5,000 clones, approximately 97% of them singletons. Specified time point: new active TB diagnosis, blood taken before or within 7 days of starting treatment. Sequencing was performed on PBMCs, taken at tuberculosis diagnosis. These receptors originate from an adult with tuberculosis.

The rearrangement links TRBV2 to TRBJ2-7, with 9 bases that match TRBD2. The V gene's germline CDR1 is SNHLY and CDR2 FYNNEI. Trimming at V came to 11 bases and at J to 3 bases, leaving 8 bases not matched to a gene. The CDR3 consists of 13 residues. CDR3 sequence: CALRGTSSYEQYF. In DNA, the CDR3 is TGTGCCCTACGAGGGACTAGCAGCTACGAGCAGTACTTC.

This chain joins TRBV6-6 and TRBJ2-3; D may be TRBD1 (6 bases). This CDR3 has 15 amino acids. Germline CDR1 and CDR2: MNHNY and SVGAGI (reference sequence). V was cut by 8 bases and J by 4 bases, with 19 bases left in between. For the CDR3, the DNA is TGTGCCAGCCGGGAAGGGGGAGTAGGCTCAGATACGCAGTATTTT. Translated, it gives CASREGGVGSDTQYF.